What follows are 10 T cell receptor beta chains derived from one specimen sequenced in a study of blood T cells in healthy people across ages. A second PCR of 7 to 11 cycles used a sample-barcoded 5' primer and a J-beta primer mix. Using its own MiXCR run on the 5' RACE reads, TCRdb lists one record per CDR3 protein. The sample contains about a million distinct CDR3 sequences, around 48% of which appear only once. The material sequenced was blood. These TCRs come from a man aged 25-40 years in good health.

Written as DNA, the CDR3 is TGTGCCAGCAGCGCCTCAGACCGGAACACTGAAGCTTTCTTT. Its translation is CASSASDRNTEAFF. V usage is TRBV11-2 and J usage is TRBJ1-1, with D unclear. The CDR3 is 14 amino acids. The V end was cut by 5 bases, the J end by 1 base, with 11 bases between. CDR1 and CDR2 from the germline V gene are SGHAT and FQNNGV.

The chain has TRBV28 and TRBJ2-7; 8 bases are shared with TRBD1. V shed 8 bases and J 2 bases; nucleotides not matched to a gene: 11. The V gene's germline CDR1 is MDHEN and CDR2 SYDVKM. The CDR3 loop spans 15 amino acids. The CDR3 sequence: CASGPLTTGAYEQYF. The CDR3 DNA sequence: TGTGCCAGCGGCCCCCTTACGACAGGGGCCTACGAGCAGTACTTC.

This clonotype was found a few times. The chain couples TRBV28 to TRBJ2-7; the D gene is possibly TRBD2 (5 bases). CDR1 is MDHEN, CDR2 SYDVKM, per germline. The CDR3 contains 15 residues. The germline V and J ends were trimmed by 6 bases and 3 bases, with 18 bases remaining between them. Here the CDR3 reads CASSQKKREGYEQYF. CDR3 coding DNA: TGTGCCAGCAGCCAAAAAAAACGGGAAGGCTACGAGCAGTACTTC.

The chain is built from TRBV13 and TRBJ2-1; 7 nucleotides agree with TRBD2. Trimming cost V 5 bases and J 0 bases; bases outside gene matches: 13. There are 18 residues in the CDR3. The germline gives CDR1 PRHDT, CDR2 FYEKMQ (reference sequence). The CDR3 bases are TGTGCCAGCAGCGCCTCCGACCAATCTAGCGGCTCCTACAATGAGCAGTTCTTC. As protein: CASSASDQSSGSYNEQFF.

This clonotype was observed a handful of times. The V call is TRBV25-1, the J call TRBJ2-7; D ambiguous. Germline V gene sequence: CDR1 MGHDK, CDR2 SYGVNS. CDR3 length equals 13 residues. The germline V and J ends were trimmed by 1 base and 2 bases, with 6 bases remaining between them. This chain's CDR3 is CASSESPAYEQYF. CDR3 bases: TGTGCCAGCAGTGAATCCCCGGCCTACGAGCAGTACTTC.

This clonotype occurred a few times. Germline is not matched at one junction end, which may reflect a read error. The genes are TRBV12-3 or TRBV12-4 and TRBJ2-7, with D perhaps TRBD1 (6 bases). CDR3 length: 12 residues. The CDR3 DNA sequence: TGTACCAGCAGAGCGGACAGCTACGAGCAGTACTTC. This encodes CTSRADSYEQYF.

This clonotype was observed a few times. V usage is TRBV20-1 and J usage is TRBJ2-5; tentative D call: TRBD2 (6 bases). The J call is in doubt because the DNA end fits TRBJ2-7 better. This CDR3 has 12 amino acids. Germline values: CDR1 DFQATT, CDR2 SNEGSKA (reference sequence). CDR3 residues: CSARDWRDEQYF. The CDR3 nucleotides read TGCAGTGCTAGAGATTGGAGGGACGAGCAGTACTTC.

This clonotype was seen only a few times. The chain recombines TRBV12-3 or TRBV12-4 with TRBJ2-2; D is undetermined. Trimming cost V 2 bases and J 5 bases, with 12 bases left between them. This CDR3 is 15 amino acids long. The CDR3 reads CASSLRVQGTGELFF. The CDR3 DNA sequence: TGTGCCAGCAGTTTAAGGGTCCAAGGAACCGGGGAGCTGTTTTTT.

This clonotype was seen a handful of times. This chain connects TRBV11-2 to TRBJ1-2, with 7 positions matching TRBD1. The V gene's germline CDR1 is SGHAT and CDR2 FQNNGV. The trim removed 5 bases at V and 4 bases at J, leaving 10 bases unmatched. The CDR3 length is 15 residues. The CDR3: CASSPGTAGIYGYTF. The DNA of the CDR3 is TGTGCCAGCAGCCCGGGGACAGCGGGGATCTATGGCTACACCTTC.

The chain uses TRBV2 and TRBJ1-4; no reliable D call. The ends were cut back, 8 bases at V and 6 bases at J, with 7 bases in the middle. The CDR3 consists of 11 residues. CDR1 is SNHLY and CDR2 is FYNNEI in the germline V gene. CDR3: CASAADEKLFF. CDR3 sequence (DNA): TGTGCCAGCGCGGCGGATGAAAAACTGTTTTTT.